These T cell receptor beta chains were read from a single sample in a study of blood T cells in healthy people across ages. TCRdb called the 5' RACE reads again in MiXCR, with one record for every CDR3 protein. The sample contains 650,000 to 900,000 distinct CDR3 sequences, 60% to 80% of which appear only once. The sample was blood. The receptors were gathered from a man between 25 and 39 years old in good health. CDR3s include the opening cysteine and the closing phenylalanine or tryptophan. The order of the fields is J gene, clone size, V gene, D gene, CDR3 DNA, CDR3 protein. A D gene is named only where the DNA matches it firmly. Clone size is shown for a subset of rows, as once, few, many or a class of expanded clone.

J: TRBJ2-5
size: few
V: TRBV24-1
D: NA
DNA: TGTGCCACCAGTGATTTCCAGGAGGACCAAGAGACCCAGTACTTC
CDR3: CATSDFQEDQETQYF

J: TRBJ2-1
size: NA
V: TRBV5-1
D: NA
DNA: TGCGCCAGCAGCCACCCAGGAAATAAGCAGTTCTTC
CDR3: CASSHPGNKQFF

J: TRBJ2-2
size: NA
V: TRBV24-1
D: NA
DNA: TGTGCCACCAGCGACACGAACACCGGGGAGCTGTTTTTT
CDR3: CATSDTNTGELFF

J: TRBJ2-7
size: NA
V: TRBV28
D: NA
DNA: TGTGCCAGCAGTTCCCCCTCAACCTACGAGCAGTACTTC
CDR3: CASSSPSTYEQYF

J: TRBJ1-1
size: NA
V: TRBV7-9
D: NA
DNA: TGTGCCAGCAGCTCATTTACAGAGAACACTGAAGCTTTCTTT
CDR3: CASSSFTENTEAFF

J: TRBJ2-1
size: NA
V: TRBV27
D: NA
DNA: TGTGCCAGCAGTCTACTTCGGGGCACCTACAATGAGCAGTTCTTC
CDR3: CASSLLRGTYNEQFF

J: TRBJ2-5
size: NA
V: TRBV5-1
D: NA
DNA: TGCGCCAGCAGCTTGGCCGCCGGGGAGACCCAGTACTTC
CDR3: CASSLAAGETQYF

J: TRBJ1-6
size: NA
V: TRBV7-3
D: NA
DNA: TGTGCCAGCAGCTTAAATGGGCCAGGTTTGGATTCACCCCTCCACTTT
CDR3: CASSLNGPGLDSPLHF

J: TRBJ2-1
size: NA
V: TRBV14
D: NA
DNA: TGTGCCAGCAGCCAAGTAACCTACAATGAGCAGTTCTTC
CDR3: CASSQVTYNEQFF

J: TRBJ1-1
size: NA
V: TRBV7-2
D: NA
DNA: TGTGCCAGCGGCTTAGACGTGAGGAACACTGAAGCTTTCTTT
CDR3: CASGLDVRNTEAFF

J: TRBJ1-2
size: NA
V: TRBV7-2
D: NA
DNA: TGTGCCAGCAGCTTAGGACCCAGGGCCGACTATGGCTACACCTTC
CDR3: CASSLGPRADYGYTF

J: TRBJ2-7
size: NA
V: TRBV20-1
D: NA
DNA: TGCAGTGCTAGAGTCCCACTAGTGGGGCTCGATGAGCAGTACTTC
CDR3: CSARVPLVGLDEQYF

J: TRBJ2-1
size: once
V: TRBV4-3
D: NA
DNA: TGCGCCAGCAGCCAAGATATCGTCTCCAGAGACAATGAGCAGTTCTTC
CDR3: CASSQDIVSRDNEQFF

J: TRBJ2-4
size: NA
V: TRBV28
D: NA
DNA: TGTGCCAGCCCCCGCCCCAAAAACATTCAGTACTTC
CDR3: CASPRPKNIQYF

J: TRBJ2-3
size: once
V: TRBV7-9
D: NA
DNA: TGTGCCAGCAGCCCAATTGGACCCGGGACAGATACGCAGTATTTT
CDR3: CASSPIGPGTDTQYF

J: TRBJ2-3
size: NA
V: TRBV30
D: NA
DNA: TGTGCCTGGGGACCGGGGACCGCAAGGACAGATACGCAGTATTTT
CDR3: CAWGPGTARTDTQYF

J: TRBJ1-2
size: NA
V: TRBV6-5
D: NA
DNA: TGTGCCAGCAGTCAATCCGGGACACAGTTTAACTATGGCTACACCTTC
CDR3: CASSQSGTQFNYGYTF

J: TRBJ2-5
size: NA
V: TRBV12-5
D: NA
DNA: TGTGCCGGGACGGAAGCACACGAGACCCAGTACTTC
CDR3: CAGTEAHETQYF

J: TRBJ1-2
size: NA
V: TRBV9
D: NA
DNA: TGTGCCAGCAGCGTAGAAGGATTCAACTATGGCTACACCTTC
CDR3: CASSVEGFNYGYTF

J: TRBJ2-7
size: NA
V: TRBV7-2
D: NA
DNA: TGTGCCAGCAGCCCAGGTATCGGGGTCCCCGAGCAGTACTTC
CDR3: CASSPGIGVPEQYF

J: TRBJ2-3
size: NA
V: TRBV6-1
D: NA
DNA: TGTGCCAGCAGTGACTACGGGACGAGCACAGATACGCAGTATTTT
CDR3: CASSDYGTSTDTQYF

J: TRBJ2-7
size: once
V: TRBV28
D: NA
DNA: TGTGCCAGCAGTTTACCGGGATTTATCTACGAGCAGTACTTC
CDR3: CASSLPGFIYEQYF

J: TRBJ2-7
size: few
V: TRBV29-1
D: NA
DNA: TGCAGCGTTGTAATTTCACCTGTCCCCTACGAGCAGTACTTC
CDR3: CSVVISPVPYEQYF

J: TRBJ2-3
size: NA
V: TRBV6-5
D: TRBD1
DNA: TGTGCCAGCAGTTTTCCGACAGGGGGGGGCACAGATACGCAGTATTTT
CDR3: CASSFPTGGGTDTQYF

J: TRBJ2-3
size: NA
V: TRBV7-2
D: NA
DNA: TGTGCCAGCAGCGAGGCCGGGCGAGATACGCAGTATTTT
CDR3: CASSEAGRDTQYF

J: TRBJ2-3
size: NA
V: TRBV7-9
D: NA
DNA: TGTGCCAGCAGCTCCCAGGGGGGGCAAACGCAGTATTTT
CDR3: CASSSQGGQTQYF

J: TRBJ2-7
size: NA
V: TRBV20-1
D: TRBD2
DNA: TGCAGTGCTCCCAGCGGGGGGGACGAGCAGTACTTC
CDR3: CSAPSGGDEQYF

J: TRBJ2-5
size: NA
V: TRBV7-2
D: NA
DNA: TGTGTCAGCAGCCGGGGGGACAGGAGGGAGACCCAGTACTTC
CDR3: CVSSRGDRRETQYF

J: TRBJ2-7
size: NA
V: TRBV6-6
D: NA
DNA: TGTGCCAGCGGCGACAGGGAGGGCTACGAGCAGTACTTC
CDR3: CASGDREGYEQYF

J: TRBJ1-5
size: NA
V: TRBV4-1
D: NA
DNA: TGCGCCAGCAGCCAAGCGGTAGATCAGCCCCAGCATTTT
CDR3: CASSQAVDQPQHF

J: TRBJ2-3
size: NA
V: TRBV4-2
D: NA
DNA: TGTGCCAGCAGTCCCCGCACGCTCGATACGCAGTATTTT
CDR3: CASSPRTLDTQYF

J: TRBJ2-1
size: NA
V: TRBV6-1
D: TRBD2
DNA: TGTGCCAGCAGTGAGGCTAGCGGGGGGGCCTATTACAATGAGCAGTTCTTC
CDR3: CASSEASGGAYYNEQFF

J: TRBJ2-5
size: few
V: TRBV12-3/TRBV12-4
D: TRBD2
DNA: TGTGCCAGCCGGGGGGGGGAGACCCAGTACTTC
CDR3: CASRGGETQYF

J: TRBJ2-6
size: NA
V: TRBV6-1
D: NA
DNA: TGTGCCAGCAGTGAACTGACAGGTTCCTCTGGGGCCAACGTCCTGACTTTC
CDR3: CASSELTGSSGANVLTF

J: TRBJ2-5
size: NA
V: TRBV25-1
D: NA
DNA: TGTGCCAGCAGTGCAGGACGGTTAGAGACCCAGTACTTC
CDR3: CASSAGRLETQYF

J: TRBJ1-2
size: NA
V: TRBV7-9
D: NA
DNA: TGTGCCAGCAGCTTAGTCAGACAGCTGAATTATGGCTACACCTTC
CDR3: CASSLVRQLNYGYTF

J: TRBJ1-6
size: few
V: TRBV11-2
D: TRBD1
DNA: TGTGCCAGCAGCCTCAGGACGACAGGGCATTCACCCCTCCACTTT
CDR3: CASSLRTTGHSPLHF

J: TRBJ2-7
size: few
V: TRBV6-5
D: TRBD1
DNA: TGTGCCAGCAGTTCCCCGGGACAGGGAGACTACGAGCAGTACTTC
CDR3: CASSSPGQGDYEQYF

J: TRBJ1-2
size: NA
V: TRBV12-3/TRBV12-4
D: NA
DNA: TGTGCCAGCAGCCAACAGGGCCGGCCGCGGGGCTACACCTTC
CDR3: CASSQQGRPRGYTF

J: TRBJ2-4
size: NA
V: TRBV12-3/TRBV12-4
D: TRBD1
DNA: TGTGCCAGCTCGGGACAGCCACGTCTCGAGAACATTCAGTACTTC
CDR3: CASSGQPRLENIQYF

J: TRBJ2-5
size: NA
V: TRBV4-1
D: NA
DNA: TGCGCCAGCAGCACACTCTCACCCGAAGATAACAGGGAGGTGACCCAGTACTTC
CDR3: CASSTLSPEDNREVTQYF

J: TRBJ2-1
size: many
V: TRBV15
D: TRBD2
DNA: TGTGCCACCAGCAGAACTACTCTAGCGGATAATGAGCAGTTCTTC
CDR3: CATSRTTLADNEQFF

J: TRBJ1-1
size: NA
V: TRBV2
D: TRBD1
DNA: TGTGCCAGCAGGTTAGGGGGCATGAACACTGAAGCTTTCTTT
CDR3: CASRLGGMNTEAFF